This is a list of T cell receptor beta chains from one sample in a study of identical twins' blood T cells. TCRdb called the 5' RACE reads again in MiXCR, with one record for every CDR3 protein. The sample lists fewer than 450,000 distinct CDR3 sequences, roughly 27% seen once, with 6.1% in the top ten. What was sequenced was PBMCs. These receptors were obtained from a woman aged 18 to 50 in good health. Each CDR3 is given with its conserved first and last residue. D genes are given only for firm matches. Part of the rows lack a size; the others show once, few, many or a class for expanded clones.

d_call	j_call	v_call	clone_size	cdr3_nt	cdr3_aa
.	TRBJ1-4	TRBV2	few	TGTGCCAGCAGGGTTGGAGCGGCAACTAATGAAAAACTGTTTTTT	CASRVGAATNEKLFF
TRBD1	TRBJ1-1	TRBV5-1	.	TGCGCCAGCAGTCCGGGACAGGGGATACACACTGAAGCTTTCTTT	CASSPGQGIHTEAFF
TRBD1	TRBJ2-7	TRBV13	.	TGTGCCAGCAGCTCACTTGACAGGGGAAACTACGAGCAGTACTTC	CASSSLDRGNYEQYF
.	TRBJ1-2	TRBV6-2/TRBV6-3	.	TGTGCCAGCTTCCGGGGGGGAGGCTACACCTTC	CASFRGGGYTF
TRBD1	TRBJ1-5	TRBV23-1	few	TGCGCCAGCAGTCGATGGGACAGGGATAATCAGCCCCAGCATTTT	CASSRWDRDNQPQHF
.	TRBJ1-1	TRBV5-1	few	TGCGCCAGCAGCCCAGGCGTGGGGGAAGCCCTGAACACTGAAGCTTTCTTT	CASSPGVGEALNTEAFF
.	TRBJ1-1	TRBV11-3	.	TGTGCCAGCAGCCCGGTCCGGGGGTCTAACACTGAAGCTTTCTTT	CASSPVRGSNTEAFF
TRBD2	TRBJ2-7	TRBV10-3	.	TGTGCCGGGTCTAGCGGGACCTACGAGCAGTACTTC	CAGSSGTYEQYF
TRBD1	TRBJ1-5	TRBV20-1	.	TGCAGTGCGTACACAGGGGGCACAGATACGCAGCATTTT	CSAYTGGTDTQHF
.	TRBJ1-4	TRBV11-3	.	TGTGCCAGCAAGCAGGGTAGTGAAAAACTGTTTTTT	CASKQGSEKLFF
TRBD2	TRBJ2-5	TRBV29-1	few	TGCAGCGGTACTAGCGGGGAAGAGACCCAGTACTTC	CSGTSGEETQYF
.	TRBJ1-1	TRBV7-9	.	TGTGCCAGCAGCTACGGGCCCTCGACGGATTTGAACACTGAAGCTTTCTTT	CASSYGPSTDLNTEAFF
TRBD2	TRBJ2-1	TRBV10-3	few	TGTGCCATCAGTCGGACGACCGGGGGGATCAATGAGCAGTTCTTC	CAISRTTGGINEQFF
.	TRBJ1-4	TRBV7-8	few	TGTGCCAGCAGCACCCAGAGGGTAGGGTATGAAAAACTGTTTTTT	CASSTQRVGYEKLFF
TRBD1	TRBJ1-3	TRBV12-5	few	TGTGCTAGTGGGATAACAGGGGAATATCCTGGAAACACCATATATTTT	CASGITGEYPGNTIYF
TRBD1	TRBJ2-2	TRBV6-1	.	TGTGCCAGCAGTATACGGACAGGCGACGCGAACACCGGGGAGCTGTTTTTT	CASSIRTGDANTGELFF